The source of this T cell receptor (beta chain) is a study of graft-versus-host responses after intestinal transplantation. Turning to the study itself: Transplant recipients had multivisceral, liver-intestinal, or isolated intestinal grafts. Every transplant recipient was induced with anti-thymocyte globulin, then maintained on tacrolimus and steroids for about 3 years. The study's findings and limits: The authors found GvH clones in recipient marrow, some appearing first in ileum or blood.

Sequencing was performed with immunoSEQ multiplex PCR; in TCRdb, only in-frame clones are kept and a portion is missing. The data hold over 100,000 clones, with roughly 96% observed a single time. In regard to this clone: The target antigen is unknown.

The receptor was isolated from a human donor who received an intestinal transplant. This material consisted of unstimulated CD8+ T cells sorted from spleen or lymph node cells, taken before intestinal transplant.

The CDR3 sequence: CAWSVGLDTEAFF. The CDR3 nucleotides are TGTGCCTGGAGTGTAGGGTTGGACACTGAAGCTTTCTTT. The chain has TRBV30 and TRBJ1-1; no firm D call. From germline, CDR1 is GTSNPN and CDR2 SVGIG (reference sequence). V was shortened by 0 bases and J by 3 bases, with 8 bases between the two germline ends. CDR3 length: 13 residues.